This entry describes one T cell receptor (beta chain). The data were taken from a study of blood T cell repertoires in COVID-19. Study-wide background: PBMCs, B-cell-depleted T cells, or T cells were the source of the cDNA or gDNA that made up the material.

Germline-derived CDR1 and CDR2 are GTSNPN and SVGIG (reference sequence). Between the trimmed V and J ends, which lost 0 bases and 1 base, there was a span of 17 bases. The CDR3 spans 17 residues. Authors' processing steps: Reference gene primer amplification in the assay estimated nucleated cell counts. The table came from immunoSEQ multiplex PCR; TCRdb's copy has only in-frame clones and leaves some out. That table is the source of V, J and clone size, and D and trimming were worked out from the DNA. Of about 440,000 clones in the sample, approximately 90% are singletons; the top ten hold 4% to 5.5%.

This clonotype was obtained from a woman younger than 45 with acute or convalescent COVID-19. The specimen was peripheral blood. The chain links TRBV30 to TRBJ2-3, with D unresolved. CDR3 region: CAWSVRSPQTGTDTQYF. In nucleotides, the CDR3 is TGTGCCTGGAGTGTAAGGTCGCCACAAACAGGCACAGATACGCAGTATTTT.